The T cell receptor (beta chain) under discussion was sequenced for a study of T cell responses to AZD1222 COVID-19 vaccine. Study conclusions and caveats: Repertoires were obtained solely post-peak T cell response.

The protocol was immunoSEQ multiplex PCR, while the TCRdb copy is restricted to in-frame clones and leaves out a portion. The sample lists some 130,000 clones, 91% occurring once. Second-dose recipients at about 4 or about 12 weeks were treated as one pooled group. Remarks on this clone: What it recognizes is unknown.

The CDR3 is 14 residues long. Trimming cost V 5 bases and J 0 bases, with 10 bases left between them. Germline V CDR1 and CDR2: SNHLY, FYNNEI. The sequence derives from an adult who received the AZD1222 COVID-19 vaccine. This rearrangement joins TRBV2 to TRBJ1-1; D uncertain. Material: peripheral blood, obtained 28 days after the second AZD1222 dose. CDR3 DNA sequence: TGTGCCAGCAGTTGGACTGAGTTGAACACTGAAGCTTTCTTT. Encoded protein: CASSWTELNTEAFF. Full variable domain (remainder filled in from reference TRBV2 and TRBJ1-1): EPEVTQTPSHQVTQMGQEVILRCVPISNHLYFYWYRQILGQKVEFLVSFYNNEISEKSEIFDDQFSVERPDGSNFTLKIRSTKLEDSAMYFCASSWTELNTEAFFGQGTRLTVV.